This T cell receptor (beta chain) was obtained from a study of cytomegalovirus exposure and HLA in healthy donors (dated by TCRdb to about 2017). Looking at the study overall: In an earlier analysis of 587 of the donors, around 290 Gb of sequence data and roughly 100 million unique TCR beta sequences from 150 million to 200 million T cells were reported. Around 320 gigabases of sequencing data and approximately 85 million unique TCR sequences were included in an early release covering several hundred HLA-typed donors. Among the roughly 400 genotyped donors, approximately 81% belonged to the genetic ancestry cluster associated with self-reported Caucasian donors. The aim of the study was to test whether cataloging public T cell receptors could identify signatures of past pathogen exposure. The study used immunosequencing to profile the T cell repertoires of some 600 subjects and linked those repertoires to cytomegalovirus serostatus. Along with the approximately 700-subject first cohort, a separate validation cohort of some 130 different subjects was used. High-throughput TCR immunosequencing, statistical association of individual TCRs with disease status, and machine learning were combined to predict cytomegalovirus infection status. A later analysis re-examined previously published TCR beta repertoires from several hundred donors and added high-resolution HLA genotyping to investigate patterns of TCR occurrence. Rather than using new phenotypic data, the later analysis identified candidate immune exposures from TCR beta sequences and from how often those sequences occurred across donors. To decide whether each TCR beta V gene segment behaved as functional or pseudogenic, an earlier analysis of some 540 of the donors relied on high-throughput TCR beta sequencing. Donor age, sex, ethnicity and CMV serostatus were collected together with the repertoire data. Genome-wide SNP genotypes for about 60% of the roughly 700 donors were used in a later genetic analysis, which treated that subset as a discovery cohort. Every discovery cohort repertoire had been produced on one sequencing platform. Class I and class II HLA loci were covered by the typing at four-digit resolution. The number of typed donors differed by locus: about 620-640 for A, B, C, DRB1 and DQB1; 500 to 550 for DQA1; some 610 for DPA1; and about 450 for DPB1. About 5 DR-DQ haplotypes were handled as single units for association and clustering, since linkage in the cohort was strong. On average, about 200,000 unique TCR beta nucleotide sequences were sequenced per donor among a few hundred genotyped donors of the cohort, with roughly 19% of those sequences being non-productive. Study-wide findings and limitations: The authors suggested that the approach could potentially be extended to other disease states and immunological phenotypes. A group of highly shared sequence variants was considered likely to be a technical artifact of the sequencing pipeline. A later analysis found that most CMV-associated TCR beta chains appeared HLA-restricted, with HLA associations seemingly driven largely by CMV exposure. Because HLA typing was missing for some donors at each locus, association tests included only the typed subset. Presence/absence analyses assumed roughly uniform sequencing depth across donors, an assumption that may not hold. In vitro tests confirmed that a few of the cytomegalovirus-associated TCR beta chains recognize cytomegalovirus antigens. Some IMGT-functional V segments, including TRBV6-2 and TRBV6-3, could not be distinguished by the 87-base-pair reads and were therefore excluded. A later analysis found that HLA-associated TCR beta chains were more clonally expanded and had lower generation probabilities than equally common non-associated chains. A total of fewer than 200 TCR beta chains were listed by the study as associated with cytomegalovirus. Because counts were too low, approximately 15 rarely observed V segments, including chromosome 9 orphons, were excluded from the earlier analysis of several hundred of the donors. In this cohort, only TCR beta chains were sequenced, and detectable features were limited by the absence of alpha or paired-chain data. Linkage disequilibrium might explain the correlated functional status among segregating V segments, but an unknown experimental factor could not be excluded. A later analysis associated 16,951 TCR beta sequences with specific HLA alleles at a false discovery rate of 0.05. In an earlier analysis of about 550 of the donors, most TCR beta V segments were observed in productive rearrangements about 90% or about 30% of the time, broadly matching IMGT annotations. A later genetic analysis reported fewer N-insertions in productive TCRs among donors in an Asian-associated ancestry cluster than the approximately 700-donor mean. V-gene and J-gene trimming of TCR beta chains was associated with a missense DCLRE1C variant in a later genetic analysis, and the association was replicated in an independent cohort. When HLA alleles, especially DR and DQ, strongly co-occurred, attributing TCR associations to individual alleles was difficult. Across donors, most TCR sequences were observed very rarely, whereas some public TCRs were present in many individuals. According to a later analysis, parvovirus B19, influenza, CMV and Epstein-Barr virus appeared linked to several top co-occurrence clusters. Immune exposure information for the cohort was limited to CMV serostatus. The classifier was reported to diagnose cytomegalovirus status with high specificity and sensitivity in both the original cohort and the validation cohort. A further reported finding was that TCR beta sequences accurately predicted the HLA-A and HLA-B alleles for most subjects in the first cohort. In a later analysis, TCR association rates were found to vary across HLA loci, with the most associated TCRs seen for DRB1 alleles and the fewest for HLA-C alleles.

The cohort was made up of 500 to 850 healthy bone marrow donors. At the time of sampling, every cohort member was nominally healthy, though immune exposures that went unrecorded were likely present. The donor was CMV seronegative and was included in the group of a few hundred seronegative cohort members. Each donor provided a peripheral blood sample, and peripheral blood mononuclear cells were used for TCR beta sequencing. Genomic DNA was extracted from the blood cell samples with the Qiagen DNeasy Blood Extraction Kit. As to this clone: Its antigen is not yet known. It has no much larger one-base neighbor in the sample; base qualities were not kept.

The receptor library was made with the immunoSEQ multiplex PCR assay. For the multiplex PCR, a mixture combining 60 forward primers for TCR Vbeta segments and 13 reverse primers for TCR Jbeta segments was used. Amplification of the CDR3 region of rearranged TCR beta genes was performed with a multiplex PCR assay on genomic DNA. Amplified TCR beta libraries were sequenced as 87-base-pair reads on the Illumina HiSeq System. Per the authors' processing: A later analysis counted about 82 million unique TCR beta chains across the 666 repertoires, and roughly 9.9 million of these chains were shared by at least two donors. A nearest-neighbor algorithm error-corrected the raw reads and collapsed the reads into unique sequences, merging closely related sequences to remove PCR and sequencing errors. CDR3 sequences were aligned to IMGT reference sequences to assign V, D and J gene segments. For a sequence to be retained, at least a six-nucleotide match to both a V gene segment and a J gene segment was required. Rearrangements were called productive when the CDR3 lacked stop codons and stayed in frame with V and J; all others were non-productive. Following IMGT convention, CDR3 was defined as the stretch from the second conserved V-encoded cysteine up to the conserved J-encoded phenylalanine. In an earlier analysis of around 640 of the donors, sequences lacking an unambiguous match to a single V gene segment were excluded. An earlier analysis of 587 of the donors classified V segments as functional when productive rearrangements were above 56.7% and as segregating when the standard deviation between donors was above 5%. A statistical classification framework was developed to diagnose cytomegalovirus status using the catalog of TCR beta chain sequences. In a later analysis, TCR nucleotide sequences were compared against IMGT/GENE-DB human TR gene sequences so that V and J genes could be assigned. A later analysis assigned CDR3 sequences and most-parsimonious VDJ recombination scenarios with the TCRdist pipeline. In a later analysis, every TCR beta chain was defined by the combination of its CDR3 amino acid sequence and its V-gene family, and reads without a unique V-gene family were dropped. In a later analysis, a few hundred highly shared, low-generation-probability nucleotide sequences were removed to address suspected cross-contamination and a sequencing artifact. In a later analysis, a clonal expansion index was calculated for each public chain from normalized within-repertoire ranks of inferred template counts. Generation probabilities in a later analysis came from a VDJ recombination model fitted to out-of-frame rearrangements, and those results were checked against IGoR. Hypergeometric tests were used in a later analysis to score TCR-TCR, TCR-HLA and TCR-CMV co-occurrence, with a repertoire-size bias correction applied to the TCR pairs. In a later analysis, false discovery rates were estimated by permuting HLA or CMV assignments 20 times. In a later analysis, co-occurring TCRs were grouped using DBSCAN, and TCRdist sequence similarity was added for clustering within HLA-allele-positive subsets. For co-occurrence clustering, repertoires with fewer than 30,000 or more than 120,000 public chains were excluded, along with five or six repertoires with anomalous nucleotide sharing. In TCRdb, the immuneACCESS table is reduced to in-frame sequences with V and J assigned. These tables do not hold every clone; where another copy was compared, an unresolved V gene accounts for under half, and the others remain unexplained. V, J and clone size are those of that table, while D and trimming were read from the DNA. The sample records about 130,000 clones, about 77% of which are singletons. The leading ten clones occupy around 1.2% of the sample.

The CDR3, from cysteine to phenylalanine, totals 15 residues. Only CDR3 DNA is held: 45 bases, read in frame from base 1. From a lookup of the germline V gene, CDR1 and CDR2 are MNHEY and SVGAGI. The junction carries 6 bases between V and J, which are trimmed by 0 bases and 0 bases respectively. This sequence originates from a man aged 50-60 years in good health and CMV-seronegative. Sequencing was done on a sample of PBMCs. This receptor chain uses TRBV6-5 and TRBJ1-3; the D gene is not confidently resolved. CDR3 loop: CASSYSTNSGNTIYF. The nucleotide sequence is given as TGTGCCAGCAGTTACTCAACTAACTCTGGAAACACCATATATTTT.